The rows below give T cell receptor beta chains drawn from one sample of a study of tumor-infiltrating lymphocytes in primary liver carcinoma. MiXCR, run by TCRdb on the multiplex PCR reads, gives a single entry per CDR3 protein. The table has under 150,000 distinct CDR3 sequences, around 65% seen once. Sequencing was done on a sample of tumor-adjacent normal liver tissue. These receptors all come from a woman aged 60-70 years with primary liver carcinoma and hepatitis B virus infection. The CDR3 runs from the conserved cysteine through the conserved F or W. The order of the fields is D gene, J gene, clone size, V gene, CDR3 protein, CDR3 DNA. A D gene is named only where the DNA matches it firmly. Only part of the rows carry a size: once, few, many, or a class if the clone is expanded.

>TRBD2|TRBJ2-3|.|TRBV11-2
CASSHGSGGLSDKQYF
TGTGCCAGCAGCCATGGGAGCGGGGGTTTGTCAGATAAGCAGTATTTT
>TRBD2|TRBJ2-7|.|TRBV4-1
CASNQDGGGRDEQYF
TGTGCCAGCAACCAAGATGGCGGGGGGCGAGACGAGCAGTACTTC
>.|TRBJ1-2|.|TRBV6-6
CASTPAGEGYSF
TGTGCCAGCACCCCGGCGGGCGAGGGCTACAGTTTC
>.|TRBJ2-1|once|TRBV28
CASSLQIRNEQFF
TGTGCTAGCAGTTTGCAAATAAGAAATGAGCAGTTCTTC
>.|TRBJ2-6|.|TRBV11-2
CASSPRGGSSGANVLTF
TGTGCCAGCAGCCCCAGGGGTGGATCCTCAGGGGCCAACGTCCTGACTTTC
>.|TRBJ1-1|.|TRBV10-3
CAIIVHENTEAFF
TGTGCCATCATCGTGCATGAGAACACTGAAGCTTTCTTT
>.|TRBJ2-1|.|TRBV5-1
CASSFPKSSYSEQFF
TGCGCCAGCAGCTTCCCCAAGAGCTCCTACAGTGAGCAGTTCTTC
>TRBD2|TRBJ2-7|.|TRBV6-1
CANSEASGGSYEQYF
TGTGCCAACAGTGAGGCGAGCGGGGGCTCCTACGAGCAGTACTTC
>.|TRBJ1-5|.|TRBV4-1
CACSQGLFSGGGQPQNF
TGCGCCTGCAGCCAAGGGTTATTCTCGGGGGGTGGTCAGCCCCAGAATTTT
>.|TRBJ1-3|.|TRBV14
CASNRREGGNTIYF
TGTGCCAGCAACCGGCGTGAGGGAGGAAACACCATATATTTT
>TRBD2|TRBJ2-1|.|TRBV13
CANRLAGGGFNEQFF
TGTGCCAACAGACTAGCGGGAGGGGGGTTCAATGAGCAATTCTTC
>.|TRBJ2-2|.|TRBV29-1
CIVGRGIAGELFF
TGCATCGTTGGGAGAGGGATCGCCGGGGAGCTGTTTTTT